The 19 T cell receptor beta chains given below trace back to one sample, sequenced in a study of cytomegalovirus exposure and HLA in healthy donors. 13 Jbeta primers and 60 Vbeta primers were used for the PCR. The protocol was immunoSEQ multiplex PCR, while the TCRdb copy is restricted to in-frame clones and leaves out a portion. In the table there are around 170,000 clones, about 80% of which are singletons. Sequenced: PBMCs. These receptors were taken from a woman in her 30s in good health and CMV-seronegative.

The rearrangement uses TRBV7-9 and TRBJ1-2; D may be TRBD1 (5 bases). The V and J ends lost 0 bases and 5 bases respectively, with 7 bases between them. There are 13 residues in the CDR3. CDR1 is SEHNR and CDR2 is FQNEAQ in the germline V gene (reference sequence). The CDR3 loop reads CASSLAGEYGYTF. CDR3 DNA: TGTGCCAGCAGCTTAGCAGGGGAATATGGCTACACCTTC.

The chain combines TRBV5-1 with TRBJ2-7, with 8 bases that match TRBD2. Germline V lookup: CDR1 SGHRS, CDR2 YFSETQ. J was trimmed by 1 base and V by 4 bases; bases with no gene match: 10. The CDR3 runs to 16 residues. The CDR3 coding sequence is TGCGCCAGCAGCCTGCCCACTAGCGGAAGTTCCTACGAGCAGTACTTC. As protein: CASSLPTSGSSYEQYF.

The count of this clone is one. V usage is TRBV19 and J usage is TRBJ1-2, with 11 positions matching TRBD1. CDR1 LNHDA and CDR2 SQIVND come from the germline V gene (reference sequence). V shed 5 bases and J 5 bases; nucleotides not matched to a gene: 13. This CDR3 spans 17 amino acids. The CDR3 reads CASSLRSGTGGRYGYTF. The CDR3 DNA reads TGTGCCAGTAGTTTAAGATCCGGGACAGGGGGAAGATATGGCTACACCTTC. The variable domain in full, completed from reference TRBV19 and TRBJ1-2, reads DGGITQSPKYLFRKEGQNVTLSCEQNLNHDAMYWYRQDPGQGLRLIYYSQIVNDFQKGDIAEGYSVSREKKESFPLTVTSAQKNPTAFYLCASSLRSGTGGRYGYTFGSGTRLTVV.

The chain employs TRBV5-6 and TRBJ2-5; maybe TRBD2 (6 bases). This CDR3 is 16 amino acids long. The germline CDR1 and CDR2 sequences are SGHDT and YYEEEE. Trimming pared 0 bases from V and 2 bases from J, leaving 14 bases between. CDR3 in DNA: TGTGCCAGCAGCTTGGTTGGGGGGACGATTCAAGAGACCCAGTACTTC. Encoded protein: CASSLVGGTIQETQYF.

This clone turned up a few times. This rearrangement joins TRBV5-1 to TRBJ2-1; 10 bases line up with TRBD2. Trimming removed 2 bases from V and 7 bases from J; junction bases left unmatched: 6. CDR1 SGHRS and CDR2 YFSETQ come from the germline V gene. This CDR3 has 15 residues. CDR3 residues: CASSFELAGSNEQFF. The CDR3 nucleotides are TGCGCCAGCAGCTTCGAACTAGCGGGAAGTAATGAGCAGTTCTTC.

V is TRBV20-1 and J is TRBJ1-2; D might be TRBD1 (6 bases). The length of the CDR3 is 11 residues. Germline V gene lookup returns CDR1 DFQATT and CDR2 SNEGSKA (reference sequence). V gave up 6 bases and J gave up 8 bases, with 13 bases separating them. The CDR3 DNA is TGCAGTGCCCAGGGGATCGGCGGCTACACCTTC. The encoded protein is CSAQGIGGYTF.

The rearrangement uses TRBV6-5 and TRBJ2-1; TRBD1 matches 7 bases. Germline V gene data show CDR1 as MNHEY and CDR2 as SVGAGI. This CDR3 has 15 amino acids. The V segment lost 2 bases and the J segment 0 bases; nucleotides outside the gene matches: 1. CDR3 sequence reads: CASSYRDSSYNEQFF. The CDR3 DNA follows: TGTGCCAGCAGTTACCGGGACAGCTCCTACAATGAGCAGTTCTTC.

Of note for this clone: One end of the junction is discordant with germline, which a read error may explain. This sequence joins TRBV30 and TRBJ1-6, with 8 bases fitting TRBD1. The V gene's germline CDR1 is GTSNPN and CDR2 SVGIG (reference sequence). The CDR3 runs 18 residues. This chain's CDR3 is CAWSVHRTGRSYNSPLHF. DNA for the CDR3: TGTGCCTGGAGTGTACATCGGACAGGGAGGTCCTATAATTCACCCCTTCACTTT.

This clone was counted a few times. This chain connects TRBV9 to TRBJ2-7; the match to TRBD2 covers 14 bases. The CDR3 covers 13 residues. CDR1 SGDLS and CDR2 YYNGEE come from the germline V gene. V was clipped by 7 bases and J by 6 bases; unmatched bases: 3. The CDR3 DNA follows: TGTGCCAGCGGGACTAGCGGGGGAGCCGAGCAGTACTTC. Translation: CASGTSGGAEQYF.

V is TRBV6-5 and J is TRBJ2-7; 7 nucleotides align to TRBD2. Germline CDR1 and CDR2: MNHEY and SVGAGI. The CDR3 sequence is 14 residues long. J gave up 7 bases and V 5 bases, and 11 bases lay outside the gene matches. CDR3 DNA: TGTGCCAGCAGTCTGCAGGGTTGGGGGGGGGAGCAGTACTTC. Residues: CASSLQGWGGEQYF.

The rearrangement links TRBV19 to TRBJ1-4; D gene ambiguous. CDR1 LNHDA and CDR2 SQIVND come from the germline V gene (reference sequence). The CDR3 is 14 residues long. Trimming removed 4 bases from V and 8 bases from J, with 14 bases in between. This CDR3 is CASSSGQAREKLFF. CDR3 nucleotide sequence: TGTGCCAGTAGTAGTGGTCAGGCACGCGAAAAACTGTTTTTT.

The chain has TRBV7-2 and TRBJ2-1; D is perhaps TRBD2 (5 bases). The CDR3 covers 11 residues. Germline V CDR1 and CDR2: SGHTA, FQGNSA. Trimming removed 5 bases from V and 10 bases from J, with 9 bases in between. The CDR3 nucleotides are TGTGCCAGCAGCGTAACGGGGGAGCAGTTCTTC. Amino acids: CASSVTGEQFF.

The V gene is TRBV6-1, the J gene TRBJ1-2; no clear D gene. The CDR3 sequence is 14 residues long. Germline loops: CDR1 MNHNS, CDR2 SASEGT. Trimming removed 7 bases at V and 3 bases at J, with 15 bases between. The CDR3: CASIQGGSYYGYTF. In DNA, the CDR3 is TGTGCCAGCATCCAAGGCGGCAGCTACTATGGCTACACCTTC.

J is TRBJ2-5 and V is TRBV10-3, with D possibly matching TRBD2 (6 bases). The CDR3 covers 13 residues. V lost 7 bases and J lost 4, with 13 bases in between. Germline values: CDR1 ENHRY, CDR2 SYGVKD. The CDR3 loop is CAIKAVGGETQYF. Written as DNA, the CDR3 is TGTGCCATCAAGGCTGTGGGGGGAGAGACCCAGTACTTC.

The chain joins TRBV11-1 to TRBJ2-2; a weak D match, TRBD2 (5 bases). Germline V gene data show CDR1 as SGHAT and CDR2 as FQDESV (reference sequence). The CDR3 is 15 amino acids. The V end lost 3 bases, the J end lost 4 bases, and 12 bases lay between the germline ends. DNA for the CDR3: TGTGCCAGCAGCTTCGCCCGGGGTCCCACCGGGGAGCTGTTTTTT. Protein product: CASSFARGPTGELFF.

The rearrangement uses TRBV30 and TRBJ1-5; the D is unclear. V was clipped by 0 bases and J by 4 bases, with 7 bases between them. Germline V lookup: CDR1 GTSNPN, CDR2 SVGIG (reference sequence). This CDR3 is built from 13 residues. The CDR3 sequence: CAWSVRENQPQHF. CDR3 DNA sequence: TGTGCCTGGAGTGTCCGAGAAAATCAGCCCCAGCATTTT. Full variable domain (missing parts from reference TRBV30 and TRBJ1-5): SQTIHQWPATLVQPVGSPLSLECTVEGTSNPNLYWYRQAAGRGLQLLFYSVGIGQISSEVPQNLSASRPQDRQFILSSKKLLLSDSGFYLCAWSVRENQPQHFGDGTRLSIL.

V gene TRBV6-6 combines with J gene TRBJ2-7; D is perhaps TRBD2 (5 bases). V shed 6 bases and J shed 3 bases, with 9 bases lying between them. The length of the CDR3 is 12 residues. Germline V gene sequence: CDR1 MNHNY, CDR2 SVGAGI (reference sequence). The CDR3 region is CASRIEGYEQYF. DNA of the CDR3: TGTGCCAGCAGGATCGAGGGCTACGAGCAGTACTTC.

The J gene is TRBJ1-1, the V gene TRBV4-1; D not certain. V was cut by 2 bases and J by 0 bases, with 10 bases left in between. Germline CDR1 is MGHRA and CDR2 is YSYEKL. The CDR3 contains 15 residues. CDR3 sequence: CASSQREPLNTEAFF. CDR3 sequence (DNA): TGCGCCAGCAGCCAACGTGAGCCGTTGAACACTGAAGCTTTCTTT.

The chain combines TRBV7-2 with TRBJ2-3; a weak D match, TRBD1 (6 bases). CDR3 length: 14 residues. With 5 bases removed from V and 2 bases from J, the gap between germline ends came to 11 bases. The germline CDR1 and CDR2 sequences are SGHTA and FQGNSA. The CDR3 nucleotides read TGTGCCAGCAGCCAAGGACAGCTCACAGATACGCAGTATTTT. Translation gives CASSQGQLTDTQYF.